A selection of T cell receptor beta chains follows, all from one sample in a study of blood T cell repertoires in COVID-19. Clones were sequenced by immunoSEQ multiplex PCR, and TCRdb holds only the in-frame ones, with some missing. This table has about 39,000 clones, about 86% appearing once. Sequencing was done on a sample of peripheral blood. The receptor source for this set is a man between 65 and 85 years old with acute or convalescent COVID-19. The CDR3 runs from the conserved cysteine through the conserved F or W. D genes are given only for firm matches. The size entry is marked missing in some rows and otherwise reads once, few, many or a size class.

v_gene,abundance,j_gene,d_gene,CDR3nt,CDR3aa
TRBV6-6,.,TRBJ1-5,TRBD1,TGTGCCAGCAGGACAGGGACGGTCGGGCAGCCCCAGCATTTT,CASRTGTVGQPQHF
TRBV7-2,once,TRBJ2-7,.,TGTGCCAGCAGCTTAGCGGGCAGGTCGGTCCCTGACGAGCAGTACTTC,CASSLAGRSVPDEQYF
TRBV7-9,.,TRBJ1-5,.,TGTGCCAGCAGCAAGGACACAAATCAGCCCCAGCATTTT,CASSKDTNQPQHF
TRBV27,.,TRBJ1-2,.,TGTGCCAGCAGCAAGACTGGAGGCTATGGCTACACCTTC,CASSKTGGYGYTF
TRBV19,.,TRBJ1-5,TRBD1,TGTGCCAGTACCCTGGGACAGGAGGATCAGCCCCAGCATTTT,CASTLGQEDQPQHF
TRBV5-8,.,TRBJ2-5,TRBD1,TGTGCCAGCAGCCAGGGGGGACAGGGGGCAGAGACCCAGTACTTC,CASSQGGQGAETQYF
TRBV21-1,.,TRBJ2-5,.,TGTGCCAGCAGCAACCGGACAGTCCAAGAGACCCAGTACTTC,CASSNRTVQETQYF
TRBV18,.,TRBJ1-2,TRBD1,TGTGCCAGCTCACCAACGATGGGACAGGATGGCTACACCTTC,CASSPTMGQDGYTF
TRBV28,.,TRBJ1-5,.,TGTGCCAGCAGTTTATCAGGGTACAGCAATCAGCCCCAGCATTTT,CASSLSGYSNQPQHF
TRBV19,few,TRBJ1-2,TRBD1,TGTGCCAGTAGCACGACAGGGGGCTGGGACTATGGCTACACCTTC,CASSTTGGWDYGYTF
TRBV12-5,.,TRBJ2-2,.,TGTGCTAGTGGTTTGGTACTCGGAGCTGGGAACACCGGGGAGCTGTTTTTT,CASGLVLGAGNTGELFF
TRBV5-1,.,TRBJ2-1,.,TGCGCCAGCAGCTTACGACGGGATGGGGAGCAGTTCTTC,CASSLRRDGEQFF
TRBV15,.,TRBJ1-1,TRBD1,TGTGCCACCAGCAGAGAAAGACAGGGCATAATTGGGGCTTTCTTT,CATSRERQGIIGAFF
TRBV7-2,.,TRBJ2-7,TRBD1,TGTGCCAGCAGCTTAACTATCCGAGACAGGGCGTACTTC,CASSLTIRDRAYF
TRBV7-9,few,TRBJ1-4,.,TGTGCCAGCAGCTCGGTACATGAAAAACTGTTTTTT,CASSSVHEKLFF
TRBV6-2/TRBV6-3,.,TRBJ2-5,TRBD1,TGTGCCAGCAGTTTTGACAGGGGGAATGTCCAAGAGACCCAGTACTTC,CASSFDRGNVQETQYF
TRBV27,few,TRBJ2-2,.,TGTGCCAGCAGTTTTCAAACCGGGAACGCCGGGGAGCTGTTTTTT,CASSFQTGNAGELFF
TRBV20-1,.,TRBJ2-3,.,TGCACCCCCCCGGGCACAGATACGCAGTATTTT,CTPPGTDTQYF
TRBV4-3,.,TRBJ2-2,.,TGCGCCAGCGTCCAGCAGGGTTGGGACACCGGGGAGCTGTTTTTT,CASVQQGWDTGELFF
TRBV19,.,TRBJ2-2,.,TGTGCCAGTAGTATAAGGCGGACAGCGAACACCGGGGAGCTGTTTTTT,CASSIRRTANTGELFF
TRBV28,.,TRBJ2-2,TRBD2,TGTGCCAGCAGCCCAGCGGGATCTAACACCGGGGAGCTGTTTTTT,CASSPAGSNTGELFF
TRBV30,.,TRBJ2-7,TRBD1,TGTGCCTGGAGTCCCGGGACAGGGGCAGGGGAGCAGTACTTC,CAWSPGTGAGEQYF
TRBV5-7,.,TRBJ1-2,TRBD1,TGTGCCAGCAGCTTGTACAGGGGAGCTAACTATGGCTACACCTTC,CASSLYRGANYGYTF
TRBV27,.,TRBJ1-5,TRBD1,TGTGCCAGCGGGGGGGGACAGGGGATCAGGCCCCAGCATTTT,CASGGGQGIRPQHF
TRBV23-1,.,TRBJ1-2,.,TGCGCCAGCAGTCAATTCGGCCAGGTGGTAAATGGCTATGGCTACACCTTC,CASSQFGQVVNGYGYTF
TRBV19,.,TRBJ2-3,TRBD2,TGTGCCAGTAGTATGGTAGCGGGATTGGCAGATACGCAGTATTTT,CASSMVAGLADTQYF